The clone carrying this TCR beta chain was counted at least ten times. The sample belongs to a study of T cells after yellow fever vaccination. Trimming pared 2 bases from V and 10 bases from J, leaving 6 bases between. The germline CDR1 and CDR2 sequences are MNHEY and SVGAGI. This CDR3 is 11 amino acids long. TCRdb used MiXCR to reprocess the 5' RACE reads, holding one entry per CDR3 protein. The data hold around 300,000 distinct CDR3 sequences, with 3.5% to 4.5% observed a single time. The V call is TRBV6-5, the J call TRBJ2-1; unclear D gene. The TCR was taken from a man younger than 30 who received the YFV17D yellow fever vaccine. Sequencing used PBMCs, obtained 15 days after the yellow fever booster vaccination. The CDR3 DNA reads TGTGCCAGCAGTTACGGTAGGGAGCAGTTCTTC. It is translated as CASSYGREQFF.